This T cell receptor (beta chain) was retrieved from a study of early T cells in non-severe SARS-CoV-2 infection. Broader study findings: VDJdb-based annotation leaned toward anti-spike CD8 responses and missed private and CD4 specificities.

Germline-derived CDR1 and CDR2 are SEHNR and FQNEAQ (reference sequence). Trimming left V 1 base short and J 5 bases short, with 11 bases between. The CDR3 length is 14 residues. Individual cDNA molecules received unique molecular identifiers. MiXCR, run by TCRdb on the 5' RACE reads, gives a single entry per CDR3 protein. The table has some 80,000 distinct CDR3 sequences, approximately 12% seen once. This clonotype was detected a few times. Its antigen is as yet unknown. Sequencing input: whole blood. This chain joins TRBV7-9 and TRBJ2-5; D call uncertain. This TCR was recovered from an adult who was a healthcare worker with PCR-confirmed SARS-CoV-2 infection or an uninfected control (not recorded which). CDR3 sequence reads: CASSLVANVETQYF. For the CDR3, the DNA is TGTGCCAGCAGCTTAGTCGCGAACGTTGAGACCCAGTACTTC.